This paragraph reports one T cell receptor beta chain. This sample was included in a study of technical replicates of blood from a few donors. The method was immunoSEQ multiplex PCR; TCRdb's version includes in-frame clones alone and lacks a portion of them. Here the sample spans tens of thousands of clones, about 95% being singletons. CDR3 size: 14 residues. Looked up from germline, CDR1 is LNHDA and CDR2 is SQIVND (reference sequence). Trimming removed 4 bases from V and 8 bases from J; junction bases left unmatched: 7. The clonotype originates from a human donor in good health. The chain joins TRBV19 to TRBJ2-1, with 8 bases aligning to TRBD2. Sequences were obtained from T cells isolated from PBMCs. The CDR3 coding sequence is TGTGCCAGTAGTAGACTAGCGTATAAGGATGAGCAGTTCTTC. This sequence encodes CASSRLAYKDEQFF. The whole variable domain, remainder taken from reference TRBV19 and TRBJ2-1, is DGGITQSPKYLFRKEGQNVTLSCEQNLNHDAMYWYRQDPGQGLRLIYYSQIVNDFQKGDIAEGYSVSREKKESFPLTVTSAQKNPTAFYLCASSRLAYKDEQFFGPGTRLTVL.